The entry below gives a single T cell receptor beta chain sequence along with its context. TCRdb's copy holds only in-frame clones and misses some; the assay was immunoSEQ multiplex PCR. The sample shows about 480,000 clones, roughly 87% of them seen only once. The data were obtained in a study of blood T cell repertoires in COVID-19. About the study: There were acute and convalescent COVID-19 samples, and they came from the United States, Italy and Spain.

Germline lookup yields CDR1 SGHAT and CDR2 FQDESV (reference sequence). The CDR3 totals 15 residues. Deletions cut 0 bases from V and 4 bases from J, with 11 bases between. The chain has TRBV11-1 and TRBJ2-3; TRBD2 might be the D (5 bases). Specimen: peripheral blood. The clonotype originates from a man in his late teens or twenties with COVID-19, enrolled during active disease. CDR3 sequence reads: CASSLARGASDTQYF. CDR3 bases: TGTGCCAGCAGCTTAGCTCGGGGAGCTTCAGATACGCAGTATTTT.